A selection of T cell receptor beta chains follows, all from one sample in a study of control samples from healthy donors and cancer patients. Here immunoSEQ multiplex PCR was the method, and the copy in TCRdb shows in-frame clones only, minus some. This sample yields tens of thousands of clones, of which 75% to 90% are seen a single time; over 8% belongs to the top ten. Material for sequencing was PBMCs. These receptors were collected from a woman aged 45-59 years with colorectal cancer. Both conserved end residues are part of each CDR3. The D gene is left open where the match is weak. Size tells how often a clone was seen (once, few, many) or the class of an expanded clone, and some rows leave it out.

CDR3nt | CDR3aa | j_gene | abundance | len | v_gene | d_gene
TGTGCCAGCAGTGAATATGGGGGCGGGTCACCCCTCCACTTT | CASSEYGGGSPLHF | TRBJ1-6 | . | 14 | TRBV25-1 | .
TGTGCCTGGGTTTCCGTTTATGGCTACACCTTC | CAWVSVYGYTF | TRBJ1-2 | . | 11 | TRBV30 | .
TGTGCCAGTTTGACCGGGACCGGGGAGCTGTTTTTT | CASLTGTGELFF | TRBJ2-2 | . | 12 | TRBV19 | .
TGTGCCAGCAGTTTACTCGGGCCGAACACTGAAGCTTTCTTT | CASSLLGPNTEAFF | TRBJ1-1 | . | 14 | TRBV27 | .
TGTGCCAGCAGCTTAGGGCGGCAGGCCTACACAGATACGCAGTATTTT | CASSLGRQAYTDTQYF | TRBJ2-3 | once | 16 | TRBV7-6 | .
TGTGCCAGCAGTGACCGGGGGTACTATGGCTACACCTTC | CASSDRGYYGYTF | TRBJ1-2 | few | 13 | TRBV2 | .
TGTGCCAGTAGTATAGTCAATCAGCCCCAGCATTTT | CASSIVNQPQHF | TRBJ1-5 | . | 12 | TRBV19 | .
TGTGCCAGCTCACCAGAGACCCTGGGCACCGGGGAGCTGTTTTTT | CASSPETLGTGELFF | TRBJ2-2 | once | 15 | TRBV18 | .
TGTGCCACCAGCAGAGGACGACTAGCGGGCACCACAGATACGCAGTATTTT | CATSRGRLAGTTDTQYF | TRBJ2-3 | . | 17 | TRBV15 | TRBD2
TGTGCCAGCACCCCCTCGACGGGGAAACTCTCTGGAAACACCATATATTTT | CASTPSTGKLSGNTIYF | TRBJ1-3 | . | 17 | TRBV7-9 | .
TGCGCCAGCAGCCAAGGGGACCGAGTGAATTCACCCCTCCACTTT | CASSQGDRVNSPLHF | TRBJ1-6 | once | 15 | TRBV4-3 | .
TGTGCCAGCATCTCTCCCGGGAATGAGGCCCTTAAGACCTTC | CASISPGNEALKTF | TRBJ1-2 | . | 14 | TRBV28 | .
TGTGCCAGCAGCTTAGACCAGCAAACTGAAGCTTTCTTT | CASSLDQQTEAFF | TRBJ1-1 | . | 13 | TRBV7-3 | .
TGTGCCAGCAGCCTGATTGGGAAGGAGACCCAGTACTTC | CASSLIGKETQYF | TRBJ2-5 | . | 13 | TRBV5-8 | .
TGTGCCAGTAGTACGACAGAGGGGGGCTATAATTCACCCCTCCACTTT | CASSTTEGGYNSPLHF | TRBJ1-6 | once | 16 | TRBV19 | .
TGTGCCAGTAGTATTAAGAGCTCCTACAATGAGCAGTTCTTC | CASSIKSSYNEQFF | TRBJ2-1 | few | 14 | TRBV19 | .
TGTGCCTGGAGCGTAGGATATGGCTACACCTTC | CAWSVGYGYTF | TRBJ1-2 | . | 11 | TRBV30 | .
TGTGCCAGCAGAGGAGGAGGATTTAGCACAGATACGCAGTATTTT | CASRGGGFSTDTQYF | TRBJ2-3 | . | 15 | TRBV6-5 | .
TGTGCCAGCAGCGTAGGGGACAGGGGGAGCCAAGAGACCCAGTACTTC | CASSVGDRGSQETQYF | TRBJ2-5 | . | 16 | TRBV9 | TRBD1
TGTGCCTGGAGGGGACTGAATGAAAAACTGTTTTTT | CAWRGLNEKLFF | TRBJ1-4 | . | 12 | TRBV30 | .
TGTGCCAGCAGTTCCGGGACAGGGATAGATCAGCCCCAGCATTTT | CASSSGTGIDQPQHF | TRBJ1-5 | . | 15 | TRBV6-2/TRBV6-3 | TRBD1
TGCGCCAGCAGCCAAGGTGACAGGGACACCGGGGAGCTGTTTTTT | CASSQGDRDTGELFF | TRBJ2-2 | . | 15 | TRBV4-1 | TRBD1
TGTGCCAGCAGCTTAACAATCCGACAGGCCCAGAACTATGGCTACACCTTC | CASSLTIRQAQNYGYTF | TRBJ1-2 | . | 17 | TRBV7-8 | .
TGTGCCAGTAGTATACCCCCGGGGACAGGTTACAATGAGCAGTTCTTC | CASSIPPGTGYNEQFF | TRBJ2-1 | . | 16 | TRBV19 | TRBD1
TGCGCCAGCAGCCAAGATTTACCAGGGTATGGCTACACCTTC | CASSQDLPGYGYTF | TRBJ1-2 | . | 14 | TRBV4-3 | .
TGCGCCAGCAGCCAAGAAAGGGGACGGATTAATTCACCCCTCCACTTT | CASSQERGRINSPLHF | TRBJ1-6 | . | 16 | TRBV4-3 | .
TGTGCCATCAGTGGCGGGGGACAGGTAGATACGCAGTATTTT | CAISGGGQVDTQYF | TRBJ2-3 | . | 14 | TRBV10-3 | .
TGTGCCAGCACCTCAGAGGGAGTTGAACTGTTTTTT | CASTSEGVELFF | TRBJ1-4 | once | 12 | TRBV6-6 | .
TGTGCCTGGAGTCGACAGTTTAATCAGCCCCAGCATTTT | CAWSRQFNQPQHF | TRBJ1-5 | . | 13 | TRBV30 | .
TGTGCCAGCAGTTCCCAGGGGGCAGGGACCCAGTACTTC | CASSSQGAGTQYF | TRBJ2-5 | . | 13 | TRBV6-5 | TRBD1
TGTGCCAGCAGGTCGACAGGGTGGGGCTACACCTTC | CASRSTGWGYTF | TRBJ1-2 | once | 12 | TRBV2 | TRBD1
TGTGCCAGCAGTCCTCAAGGACAGGGAAACTATGGCTACACCTTC | CASSPQGQGNYGYTF | TRBJ1-2 | once | 15 | TRBV2 | TRBD1
TGTGCCTGGAGTGTACGCGGGAGATACGAAAAACTGTTTTTT | CAWSVRGRYEKLFF | TRBJ1-4 | . | 14 | TRBV30 | .
TGTGCCAGCAGTTCCCCAAGACAGGGGTATATAGATACGCAGTATTTT | CASSSPRQGYIDTQYF | TRBJ2-3 | once | 16 | TRBV6-2/TRBV6-3 | TRBD1